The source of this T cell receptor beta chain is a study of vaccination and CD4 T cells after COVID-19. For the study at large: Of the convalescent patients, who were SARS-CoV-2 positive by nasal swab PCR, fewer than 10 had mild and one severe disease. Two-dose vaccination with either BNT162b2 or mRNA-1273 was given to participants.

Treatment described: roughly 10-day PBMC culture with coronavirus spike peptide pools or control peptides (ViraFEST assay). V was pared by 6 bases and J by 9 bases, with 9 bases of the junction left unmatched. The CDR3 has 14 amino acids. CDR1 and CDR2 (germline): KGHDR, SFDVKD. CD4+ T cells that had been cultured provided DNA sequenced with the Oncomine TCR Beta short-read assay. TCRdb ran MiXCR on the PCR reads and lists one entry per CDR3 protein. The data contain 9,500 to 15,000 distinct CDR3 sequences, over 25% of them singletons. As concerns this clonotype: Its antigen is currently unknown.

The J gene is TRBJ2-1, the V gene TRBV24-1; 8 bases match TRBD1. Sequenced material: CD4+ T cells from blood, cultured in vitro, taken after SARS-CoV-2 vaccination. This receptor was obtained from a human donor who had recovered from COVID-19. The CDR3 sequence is CATSRGQGSPEQFF. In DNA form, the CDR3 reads TGTGCCACCAGTCGAGGACAGGGAAGCCCTGAGCAGTTCTTC.